This passage covers 7 T cell receptor beta chains from one sample sequenced in a study of lymphopenia after photon versus proton radiotherapy. The data were produced by immunoSEQ multiplex PCR, yet TCRdb's version contains in-frame clones alone and is incomplete. The sample lists tens of thousands of clones, roughly 90% seen once, with less than 0.9% in the top ten. The input for sequencing was peripheral blood, taken from a patient treated with photon-based radiotherapy. Receptor source: a woman in her forties or fifties with cholangiocarcinoma.

V is TRBV4-3 and J is TRBJ1-5; D is unresolved. The CDR3 runs 15 residues. CDR1 is LGHNA, CDR2 YSLEER, per germline. The V and J ends lost 0 bases and 7 bases respectively, with 13 bases between them. The CDR3 loop reads CASSQDPGGPQPQHF. In DNA form, the CDR3 reads TGCGCCAGCAGCCAAGATCCAGGCGGCCCCCAGCCCCAGCATTTT.

The gene calls are TRBV9 and TRBJ1-2, with 9 bases aligning to TRBD1. V trimming: 6 bases; J trimming: 0 bases; junction bases outside the gene matches: 12. Germline V gene lookup returns CDR1 SGDLS and CDR2 YYNGEE. The CDR3 covers 17 residues. CDR3 residues: CASNKGGTGYTNYGYTF. The CDR3 DNA reads as TGTGCCAGCAACAAAGGCGGGACAGGGTACACTAACTATGGCTACACCTTC. Combining the CDR3 with reference TRBV9 and TRBJ1-2 gives the whole variable domain DSGVTQTPKHLITATGQRVTLRCSPRSGDLSVYWYQQSLDQGLQFLIQYYNGEERAKGNILERFSAQQFPDLHSELNLSSLELGDSALYFCASNKGGTGYTNYGYTFGSGTRLTVV.

The gene calls are TRBV19 and TRBJ1-5, with unresolved D. This CDR3 contains 13 residues. CDR1 and CDR2 (germline): LNHDA, SQIVND (reference sequence). Deletions cut 3 bases from V and 7 bases from J, with 10 bases between. The CDR3 loop reads CASSIGDNQPQHF. The CDR3 nucleotides read TGTGCCAGTAGTATCGGAGACAACCAGCCCCAGCATTTT. Together with reference TRBV19 and TRBJ1-5, the CDR3 gives the full variable domain: DGGITQSPKYLFRKEGQNVTLSCEQNLNHDAMYWYRQDPGQGLRLIYYSQIVNDFQKGDIAEGYSVSREKKESFPLTVTSAQKNPTAFYLCASSIGDNQPQHFGDGTRLSIL.

The rearrangement links TRBV30 to TRBJ2-5; possibly TRBD1 for D (6 bases). The CDR3 extends over 15 amino acids. V lost 4 bases and J 4 bases, leaving 19 bases between the germline ends. Germline loops: CDR1 GTSNPN, CDR2 SVGIG (reference sequence). The chain's CDR3 is CAWNWQGIPGETQYF. CDR3 bases: TGTGCCTGGAATTGGCAGGGGATCCCGGGAGAGACCCAGTACTTC.

The chain has TRBV7-2 and TRBJ2-7, with 8 bases lining up with TRBD1. The CDR3 runs to 14 residues. V lost 5 bases, J lost 4 bases, and 7 bases stayed unmatched. CDR1 and CDR2 from the germline V gene are SGHTA and FQGNSA. CDR3 loop: CASSPSGDRYEQYF. For the CDR3, the DNA is TGTGCCAGCAGCCCGAGTGGGGACAGGTACGAGCAGTACTTC.

V gene TRBV7-9 combines with J gene TRBJ2-1; 9 nucleotides agree with TRBD1. The germline CDR1 and CDR2 sequences are SEHNR and FQNEAQ (reference sequence). This CDR3 comprises 17 residues. The junction had 8 bases not matched to a gene; V was cut back by 1 base and J by 4 bases. CDR3 nucleotide sequence: TGTGCCAGCAGCTTAGGCTTGCGGGACAGGGCTTACAATGAGCAGTTCTTC. Its protein is CASSLGLRDRAYNEQFF. The entire variable domain, with the rest obtained from reference TRBV7-9 and TRBJ2-1, is as follows: DTGVSQNPRHKITKRGQNVTFRCDPISEHNRLYWYRQTLGQGPEFLTYFQNEAQLEKSRLLSDRFSAERPKGSFSTLEIQRTEQGDSAMYLCASSLGLRDRAYNEQFFGPGTRLTVL.

This chain connects TRBV7-2 to TRBJ1-1; D ambiguous. The CDR3 spans 14 residues. Germline V gene data show CDR1 as SGHTA and CDR2 as FQGNSA. V was clipped by 7 bases and J by 1 base, with 13 bases between them. In DNA form, the CDR3 reads TGTGCCAGCAACTGGGCTCCCTCGAACACTGAAGCTTTCTTT. Amino acid sequence: CASNWAPSNTEAFF. The full variable domain, completed using reference TRBV7-2 and TRBJ1-1, is GAGVSQSPSNKVTEKGKDVELRCDPISGHTALYWYRQSLGQGLEFLIYFQGNSAPDKSGLPSDRFSAERTGGSVSTLTIQRTQQEDSAVYLCASNWAPSNTEAFFGQGTRLTVV.